This T cell receptor (beta chain) was observed in a study of cytomegalovirus exposure and HLA in healthy donors. Turning to the study itself: The approximately 690 first-cohort repertoires and the 95 to 150 validation repertoires shared the same platform, a later analysis reported. Study conclusions and caveats: Researchers counted 164 TCR beta chains as cytomegalovirus-associated. Published work reported that the classifier diagnosed cytomegalovirus status with high specificity and sensitivity.

With respect to this clone: What it recognizes is unknown.

These donors were members of the 120-subject validation cohort, a group separate from the approximately 670-subject first cohort. Using immunoSEQ multiplex PCR, the repertoire was profiled, and TCRdb retains in-frame clones only, with some absent. The sample consists of tens of thousands of clones, about 89% of them appearing once. The CDR3 sequence is 14 residues long. Unmatched junction bases numbered 11, after V lost 10 bases and J lost 5 bases. Germline CDR1 reads MDHEN; CDR2 reads SYDVKM. The genes are TRBV28 and TRBJ1-5; TRBD1 aligns across 7 bases. This receptor was obtained from a woman aged 18-29 years in good health and CMV-seronegative. The sequenced material came from PBMCs. CDR3 sequence: CATTPGQRHQPQHF. The DNA for the CDR3 is TGTGCCACCACGCCGGGACAGAGACATCAGCCCCAGCATTTT.